A selection of T cell receptor beta chains follows, all from one sample in a study of blood T cell repertoires in COVID-19. TCRdb's copy holds only in-frame clones and misses some; the assay was immunoSEQ multiplex PCR. The sample lists 130,000 to 150,000 clones; 84% were seen once. Input material: PBMCs or T cells enriched from blood (not recorded which). These receptors were taken from a woman in her fifties or sixties who had been exposed to COVID-19. The CDR3 runs from the conserved cysteine through the conserved F or W. A D gene is named only where the DNA matches it firmly. Only some rows state a clone size, as once, few, many or a class for expanded clones.

D	V	J	size	DNA	CDR3
-	TRBV6-2/TRBV6-3	TRBJ1-5	-	TGTGCCAGCAGCCAAACTTTACAGTTTCCGCAGCCCCAGCATTTT	CASSQTLQFPQPQHF
TRBD1	TRBV27	TRBJ1-4	few	TGTGCCAGCAGTTTAACAGAGCCCGACAGGGGTATGTTAAGCGGGGAGGCTGAAAAACTGTTTTTT	CASSLTEPDRGMLSGEAEKLFF
TRBD1	TRBV11-2	TRBJ1-5	few	TGTGCCAGCAGCTCCGGGACAGGGGAGGATCAGCCCCAGCATTTT	CASSSGTGEDQPQHF
TRBD2	TRBV6-5	TRBJ2-7	many	TGTGCCAGCAGGGCTCTAGCGGGGACCTACGAGCAGTACTTC	CASRALAGTYEQYF
-	TRBV25-1	TRBJ1-5	-	TGTGCCAGCAGTGAGGGCGGGCGAGACGGTCAGCCCCAGCATTTT	CASSEGGRDGQPQHF
TRBD2	TRBV5-1	TRBJ2-2	-	TGCGCCAGCAGCTCTAGCAAGCGGGGGGGCAATACCGGGGAGCTGTTTTTT	CASSSSKRGGNTGELFF
-	TRBV4-1	TRBJ1-1	-	TGCGCCAGCAGCCTGGTAAGCGGTCGGCGGGACACTGAAGCTTTCTTT	CASSLVSGRRDTEAFF
-	TRBV6-5	TRBJ1-1	-	TGTGCCAGCAGCTTCAGCACTGAAGCTTTCTTT	CASSFSTEAFF
-	TRBV7-3	TRBJ2-7	-	TGTGCCAGCAGCTTCCCGGCCGGGACACCCGAGCAGTACTTC	CASSFPAGTPEQYF
TRBD1	TRBV9	TRBJ1-6	-	TGTGCCAGCAGCGTAGAAGGGACAGTCGGTTCACCCCTCCACTTT	CASSVEGTVGSPLHF
-	TRBV29-1	TRBJ2-2	-	TGCAGCGTTGAAGAAGCGCGTATCGGGGAGCTGTTTTTT	CSVEEARIGELFF
-	TRBV7-9	TRBJ2-3	-	TGTGCCAGCAGCTTAGGAGGCCGCACAGATACGCAGTATTTT	CASSLGGRTDTQYF
-	TRBV5-4	TRBJ2-2	-	TGTGCCAGCAGTCCCCCACCAGGACAGCAGAACACCGGGGAGCTGTTTTTT	CASSPPPGQQNTGELFF
TRBD1	TRBV6-5	TRBJ1-6	-	TGTGCCAGCAGTAACAGGGGGGGTTCACCCCTCCACTTT	CASSNRGGSPLHF
-	TRBV18	TRBJ1-1	-	TGTGCCAGCTCACCAGGACAGCTAAACACTGAAGCTTTCTTT	CASSPGQLNTEAFF
TRBD2	TRBV11-3	TRBJ2-1	-	TGTGCCAGCAGCGACCGTCGGGGGGACGAGCAGTTCTTC	CASSDRRGDEQFF
-	TRBV30	TRBJ2-1	-	TGTGCCTGGAGTGCAGATAGCGGCTCCTACAATGAGCAGTTCTTC	CAWSADSGSYNEQFF
TRBD2	TRBV19	TRBJ2-5	few	TGTGCCAGTAGTATAGCCCAAGGACTAGCGGGAACCGACTCGGAAGAGACCCAGTACTTC	CASSIAQGLAGTDSEETQYF
TRBD2	TRBV5-1	TRBJ2-3	few	TGCGCCAGCAGAACTAGCGGGGGGACAGATACGCAGTATTTT	CASRTSGGTDTQYF
-	TRBV19	TRBJ2-2	once	TGTGCCAGTGTGGAGGGTGGGAACACCGGGGAGCTGTTTTTT	CASVEGGNTGELFF
TRBD1	TRBV11-2	TRBJ1-1	once	TGTGCCAGCAGCTTAGAATGGGGACAGGAAGCTTTCTTT	CASSLEWGQEAFF
TRBD1	TRBV11-2	TRBJ1-2	-	TGTGCCAGCAGCTTAACAGGGGGCACCTATGGCTACACCTTC	CASSLTGGTYGYTF
TRBD1	TRBV5-4	TRBJ2-7	-	TGTGCCAGCAGCCCAGGGGGCGAGAACGAGCAGTACTTC	CASSPGGENEQYF
TRBD1	TRBV5-4	TRBJ1-1	-	TGTGCCAGCAGCTTGGGACAGGGGCAAGAAGCTTTCTTT	CASSLGQGQEAFF
-	TRBV3-1/TRBV3-2	TRBJ2-1	-	TGTGCCAGCAGCCATCCAGGGCCTCGGGAGCAGTTCTTC	CASSHPGPREQFF
TRBD1	TRBV15	TRBJ1-3	many	TGTGCCACCAGCAGGGACAGGGGGAGAGGAAACACCATATATTTT	CATSRDRGRGNTIYF
TRBD1	TRBV19	TRBJ1-5	-	TGTGCCAGTAGTATAGTGGAAGGGGGCGTGAAGAGCAATCAGCCCCAGCATTTT	CASSIVEGGVKSNQPQHF
-	TRBV4-1	TRBJ2-2	-	TGCGCCAGCAGCCAAGAGGCTAGCATCCCCGGGGAGCTGTTTTTT	CASSQEASIPGELFF
-	TRBV27	TRBJ2-7	-	TGTGCCAGCAGTGCAGACAGGGGAGGGTACTACGAGCAGTACTTC	CASSADRGGYYEQYF
TRBD1	TRBV5-6	TRBJ2-7	-	TGTGCCAGCAGCTTGGTTGGGGCAGGGACAGCCTACGAGCAGTACTTC	CASSLVGAGTAYEQYF
-	TRBV5-1	TRBJ2-5	-	TGCGCCAGCAGCTTGGGGGGATGGAGGGACCAAGAGACCCAGTACTTC	CASSLGGWRDQETQYF
-	TRBV20-1	TRBJ2-1	-	TGCAGTGCTGGGCCGAATGAGCAGTTCTTC	CSAGPNEQFF
-	TRBV3-1/TRBV3-2	TRBJ2-3	-	TGTGCCAGCAGCTCCAGGCAGTTAACAGATACGCAGTATTTT	CASSSRQLTDTQYF
-	TRBV15	TRBJ2-7	-	TGTGCCACCAGCAGAGAGATGGCAGGCTACGAGCAGTACTTC	CATSREMAGYEQYF
TRBD2	TRBV7-9	TRBJ2-1	-	TGTGCCAGCAATTTCCTCGGGGGGGCCTACAATGAGCAGTTCTTC	CASNFLGGAYNEQFF
-	TRBV2	TRBJ1-5	-	TGTGCCAGCAGTTCGCGGGAGGTTTTGGAGCCCCAGCATTTT	CASSSREVLEPQHF
TRBD1	TRBV3-1/TRBV3-2	TRBJ1-1	once	TGTGCCAGCAGCACAGGGGTCACTGAAGCTTTCTTT	CASSTGVTEAFF
TRBD1	TRBV18	TRBJ1-1	-	TGTGCCAGCTCACCCCGGGACAGGGCGAACACTGAAGCTTTCTTT	CASSPRDRANTEAFF
TRBD2	TRBV27	TRBJ2-7	-	TGTGCCAGCAGCTCACCCGGCTTCGGGACTAGCGGGAGTTACGAGCAGTACTTC	CASSSPGFGTSGSYEQYF
TRBD1	TRBV11-2	TRBJ1-3	-	TGTGCCAGCAGCTTAGCGGACAGGGTAGTCAACACCATATATTTT	CASSLADRVVNTIYF
TRBD2	TRBV6-5	TRBJ2-7	-	TGTGCCAGCAGGAGACTAGCGGGAGGGTTCGGGCAGCAGTACTTC	CASRRLAGGFGQQYF
-	TRBV19	TRBJ2-7	once	TGTGCCAGTAGTATAGCGGGAACCTACGAGCAGTACTTC	CASSIAGTYEQYF
-	TRBV28	TRBJ1-5	-	TGTGCCAGCAGTTTAGGACAGTACAATCAGCCCCAGCATTTT	CASSLGQYNQPQHF
TRBD1	TRBV9	TRBJ1-4	few	TGTGCCAGCAGCGTAGGGACAGGGTATAATGAAAAACTGTTTTTT	CASSVGTGYNEKLFF
TRBD1	TRBV6-2/TRBV6-3	TRBJ1-2	few	TGTGCCAGCAGTAAAGCCGGGACAGAAAAAGCTAACTATGGCTACACCTTC	CASSKAGTEKANYGYTF
-	TRBV18	TRBJ2-7	once	TGTGCCAGCTCACCACTCCAGGGGTCTTCCTACGAGCAGTACTTC	CASSPLQGSSYEQYF
-	TRBV5-1	TRBJ1-5	-	TGCGCCAGCAGCTTGGGCAGTAGCAATCAGCCCCAGCATTTT	CASSLGSSNQPQHF
-	TRBV11-2	TRBJ2-3	-	TGTGCCAGCAGCTCCAAGACTCTACGACAGGCTAGCACAGATACGCAGTATTTT	CASSSKTLRQASTDTQYF